Described below is a single T cell receptor (beta chain) sequence and its context. Antigen unknown. The V gene lost 2 bases and the J gene lost 8 bases, with 15 bases spanning the gap. CDR1 and CDR2 (germline): SGHTS, YDEGEE. This CDR3 spans 14 amino acids. These data originate in a study of cytomegalovirus exposure and HLA in healthy donors. Findings and limits, study-wide: Available immune exposure information covered CMV serostatus only. In a later analysis, TCR beta V- and J-gene trimming showed a link to a missense DCLRE1C variant. Upon later analysis, HLA-associated TCR beta chains proved more clonally expanded than other, equally common chains.

Primers for the PCR totalled 60 Vbeta and 13 Jbeta. Profiling relied on immunoSEQ multiplex PCR, and the TCRdb table lists in-frame clones only, not all of them. The sample contains over 65,000 clones, less than 80% of which appear only once. The sequencing sample was made of PBMCs. This TCR came from a woman aged 40 to 49 in good health and CMV-seronegative. This rearrangement joins TRBV5-8 to TRBJ2-3, with D perhaps matching TRBD1 (5 bases). CDR3 nucleotide sequence: TGTGCCAGCAGCTTAGTTCAGGGCGTTGGTACGCAGTATTTT. Translating it yields CASSLVQGVGTQYF.